This T cell receptor beta chain appears in the sequencing data of a study of blood T cell repertoires in COVID-19. Methods used by the authors: Nucleated cell number was recorded as an estimate derived from reference gene primer amplification. Assay: immunoSEQ multiplex PCR; the TCRdb copy retains only in-frame clones and omits some. V and J calls and clone size follow that table, whereas D and trimming were derived from the DNA. The sample carries fewer than 450,000 clones, about 90% recorded once. This clone was picked up one time. J was trimmed by 4 bases and V by 2 bases; bases with no gene match: 9. The V gene's germline CDR1 is GTSNPN and CDR2 SVGIG (reference sequence). The CDR3 is 15 amino acids.

The origin of this receptor is a man aged 18 to 35 who had recovered from COVID-19. Sample: PBMCs or T cells enriched from blood (not recorded which). The rearrangement links TRBV30 to TRBJ1-2; TRBD1 matches at 8 bases. This chain's CDR3 is CAWSTFTGGGYGYTF. The CDR3 DNA sequence: TGTGCCTGGAGTACGTTCACAGGGGGAGGCTATGGCTACACCTTC. Filled out from reference TRBV30 and TRBJ1-2, the complete variable domain reads SQTIHQWPATLVQPVGSPLSLECTVEGTSNPNLYWYRQAAGRGLQLLFYSVGIGQISSEVPQNLSASRPQDRQFILSSKKLLLSDSGFYLCAWSTFTGGGYGYTFGSGTRLTVV.